The 29 T cell receptor beta chains reported below all come from one sample, sequenced in a study of cytomegalovirus exposure and HLA in healthy donors. 13 Jbeta primers and 60 Vbeta primers were used for the PCR. Data came from immunoSEQ multiplex PCR; TCRdb stores just in-frame clones and leaves some out. The sample includes 90,000 to 140,000 clones, more than 70% of them seen just once. Sequencing input: PBMCs. The origin of the receptors is a man younger than 40 in good health and CMV-seronegative.

The rearrangement links TRBV9 to TRBJ2-3, with D tentatively TRBD2 (6 bases). The CDR3 runs 15 residues. The V end was cut by 4 bases, the J end by 4 bases, with 16 bases between. The germline V gene has CDR1 SGDLS and CDR2 YYNGEE. The CDR3 spells CASSLWGGQADTQYF. Written as DNA, the CDR3 is TGTGCCAGCAGCCTATGGGGAGGCCAAGCAGATACGCAGTATTTT.

This chain links TRBV9 with TRBJ2-7; TRBD1 might be the D (6 bases). The V end lost 4 bases, the J end lost 3 bases, and 8 bases lay between the germline ends. Germline-derived CDR1 and CDR2 are SGDLS and YYNGEE. This CDR3 contains 12 residues. CDR3 bases: TGTGCCAGCAGCCAGGACAGCTACGAGCAGTACTTC. Protein sequence: CASSQDSYEQYF.

The chain recombines TRBV6-1 with TRBJ1-2, with D perhaps matching TRBD1 (6 bases). Germline CDR1 MNHNS, CDR2 SASEGT. The germline V and J ends were trimmed by 7 bases and 0 bases, with 15 bases remaining between them. This CDR3 is 15 amino acids long. CDR3 protein: CASKSLQGTNYGYTF. CDR3 nucleotides: TGTGCCAGCAAGAGTTTACAGGGCACTAACTATGGCTACACCTTC.

The V and J genes are TRBV5-5 and TRBJ2-1; D possibly corresponds to TRBD1 (6 bases). Germline V CDR1 and CDR2: SGHKS, YYEKEE (reference sequence). V was pared by 0 bases and J by 6 bases, with 10 bases between. The CDR3 loop spans 14 amino acids. CDR3 nucleotides: TGTGCCAGCAGCTTGGCAGGGGTGGGCAATGAGCAGTTCTTC. Residues: CASSLAGVGNEQFF.

The chain combines TRBV27 with TRBJ1-1; D is uncertain. Germline CDR1 MNHEY, CDR2 SMNVEV (reference sequence). This CDR3 region has 14 residues. With 0 bases removed from V and 6 bases from J, the gap between germline ends came to 11 bases. The CDR3 spells CASSLSGVAPEAFF. The CDR3 DNA is TGTGCCAGCAGTTTATCCGGGGTAGCTCCTGAAGCTTTCTTT.

V and J are TRBV5-1 and TRBJ2-2, with a tentative D call TRBD1 (5 bases). The length of the CDR3 is 18 residues. The germline V gene has CDR1 SGHRS and CDR2 YFSETQ. Trimming removed 0 bases at V and 5 bases at J, with 20 bases between. This chain's CDR3 is CASSLEGPRVSVTGELFF. For the CDR3, the DNA is TGCGCCAGCAGCTTGGAGGGGCCCAGGGTTTCAGTGACCGGGGAGCTGTTTTTT. The full variable domain, rest sourced from reference TRBV5-1 and TRBJ2-2, is KAGVTQTPRYLIKTRGQQVTLSCSPISGHRSVSWYQQTPGQGLQFLFEYFSETQRNKGNFPGRFSGRQFSNSRSEMNVSTLELGDSALYLCASSLEGPRVSVTGELFFGEGSRLTVL.

V and J are TRBV5-6 and TRBJ1-4, with 9 bases fitting TRBD1. The J segment lost 4 bases and the V segment lost 4 bases, leaving 8 bases of the junction unmatched. Looked up from germline, CDR1 is SGHDT and CDR2 is YYEEEE. CDR3 length: 16 amino acids. CDR3 DNA sequence: TGTGCCAGCAGCGAGTACCAGACAGGGGGTAATGAAAAACTGTTTTTT. Translating gives CASSEYQTGGNEKLFF. Variable domain in full (rest from reference TRBV5-6 and TRBJ1-4): DAGVTQSPTHLIKTRGQQVTLRCSPKSGHDTVSWYQQALGQGPQFIFQYYEEEERQRGNFPDRFSGHQFPNYSSELNVNALLLGDSALYLCASSEYQTGGNEKLFFGSGTQLSVL.

CDR3 nucleotide sequence: TGTGCCAGCAGTGATACACTAGCGATCGGTACAGATACGCAGTATTTT. Translating it yields CASSDTLAIGTDTQYF. The chain uses TRBV6-1 and TRBJ2-3; TRBD2 agrees at 7 bases. Germline CDR1 reads MNHNS; CDR2 reads SASEGT. Trimming cost V 3 bases and J 3 bases; bases outside gene matches: 9. This CDR3 comprises 16 residues.

The chain uses TRBV27 and TRBJ1-1; TRBD1 might be the D (6 bases). V was trimmed by 3 bases and J by 4 bases, leaving 12 bases between them. The CDR3 is 14 residues long. Germline lookup yields CDR1 MNHEY and CDR2 SMNVEV (reference sequence). Here the CDR3 DNA reads TGTGCCAGCAGTTTTTTGGGGGGGGCCACTGAAGCTTTCTTT. Residues: CASSFLGGATEAFF.

The chain carries TRBV28 and TRBJ2-3; TRBD1 matches at 7 bases. V gave up 6 bases and J gave up 0 bases; unmatched junction bases: 3. Germline values: CDR1 MDHEN, CDR2 SYDVKM. The CDR3 runs to 14 residues. The CDR3 DNA sequence: TGTGCCAGCAGGGAGACAGGGAGCACAGATACGCAGTATTTT. Protein sequence: CASRETGSTDTQYF.

This rearrangement joins TRBV5-8 to TRBJ2-7; possibly TRBD2 for D (6 bases). Germline CDR1 SGHTS, CDR2 YDEGEE. V shed 0 bases and J shed 6 bases, with 13 bases lying between them. The CDR3 runs 14 residues. This CDR3 is CASSLARGGLEQYF. In DNA form, the CDR3 reads TGTGCCAGCAGCTTGGCCAGAGGAGGGCTCGAGCAGTACTTC. Filled out from reference TRBV5-8 and TRBJ2-7, the complete variable domain reads EAGVTQSPTHLIKTRGQQATLRCSPISGHTSVYWYQQALGLGLQFLLWYDEGEERNRGNFPPRFSGRQFPNYSSELNVNALELEDSALYLCASSLARGGLEQYFGPGTRLTVT.

The chain carries TRBV5-1 and TRBJ1-4; the match to TRBD1 covers 11 bases. The CDR3 runs 18 residues. The V gene end was trimmed by 4 bases and the J gene end by 2 bases; junction bases not matched to a gene: 10. CDR1 is SGHRS and CDR2 is YFSETQ in the germline V gene. The CDR3, as DNA: TGCGCCAGCAGCCAAGGGACAGGGGGACTTGGGACTAATGAAAAACTGTTTTTT. As protein: CASSQGTGGLGTNEKLFF.

This chain joins TRBV6-5 and TRBJ2-3, with TRBD2 matching 12 bases. Looked up from germline, CDR1 is MNHEY and CDR2 is SVGAGI. The ends lost 0 bases at V and 4 bases at J; junction bases unmatched: 2. This CDR3 has 16 amino acids. In nucleotides, the CDR3 is TGTGCCAGCAGTTACTCAGCTAGCGGGAGGGCAGATACGCAGTATTTT. This gives the protein CASSYSASGRADTQYF.

V usage is TRBV4-2 and J usage is TRBJ2-5; 8 nucleotides align to TRBD1. Germline CDR1 reads LGHNA; CDR2 reads YNFKEQ. The CDR3 sequence is 15 residues long. Trimming at V came to 4 bases and at J to 2 bases, leaving 6 bases not matched to a gene. The CDR3 reads CASSLRRDRQETQYF. CDR3 nucleotide sequence: TGTGCCAGCAGCCTTCGACGGGACAGGCAAGAGACCCAGTACTTC.

This chain links TRBV6-5 with TRBJ1-1; weak D call: TRBD1 (6 bases). Germline V gene sequence: CDR1 MNHEY, CDR2 SVGAGI. The CDR3 totals 13 residues. V was pared by 7 bases and J by 7 bases, with 16 bases between. For the CDR3, the DNA is TGTGCCAGCACTCGGACAGCTACTAATGAAGCTTTCTTT. Protein sequence: CASTRTATNEAFF.

This chain connects TRBV7-2 to TRBJ1-2; 7 bases agree with TRBD1. The CDR3 covers 13 residues. The germline V gene has CDR1 SGHTA and CDR2 FQGNSA. V was pared by 5 bases and J by 4 bases, with 4 bases of the junction left unmatched. The CDR3 DNA sequence: TGTGCCAGCAGCCCGGACAGGCTCTATGGCTACACCTTC. Protein sequence: CASSPDRLYGYTF.

This chain links TRBV27 with TRBJ2-7, with 11 bases lining up with TRBD2. Germline trimming cut 6 bases from V and 0 bases from J; bases unmatched to any gene: 19. The length of the CDR3 is 20 residues. Germline CDR1 is MNHEY and CDR2 is SMNVEV (reference sequence). Here the CDR3 reads CASRRGVVSSGRSRSYEQYF. In DNA form, the CDR3 reads TGTGCCAGCAGGAGGGGGGTTGTATCTAGCGGGAGGTCCCGCTCCTACGAGCAGTACTTC.

This chain connects TRBV30 to TRBJ1-3; tentative D call: TRBD1 (5 bases). The V gene lost 0 bases and the J gene lost 0 bases, with 9 bases spanning the gap. CDR1 GTSNPN and CDR2 SVGIG come from the germline V gene (reference sequence). CDR3 length: 15 amino acids. The CDR3 is CAWSVPGRSGNTIYF. The CDR3 DNA reads TGTGCCTGGAGTGTGCCAGGGCGCTCTGGAAACACCATATATTTT.

The rearrangement joins TRBV11-2 to TRBJ2-7, with D perhaps matching TRBD2 (5 bases). Germline V lookup: CDR1 SGHAT, CDR2 FQNNGV. The V gene lost 5 bases and the J gene lost 2 bases, with 13 bases spanning the gap. There are 14 residues in the CDR3. DNA for the CDR3: TGTGCCAGCAGCCGCGCGAGGGTGGCCTACGAGCAGTACTTC. This sequence encodes CASSRARVAYEQYF.

This clone showed up just a few times. The chain couples TRBV9 to TRBJ2-7, with 8 bases lining up with TRBD1. CDR1 and CDR2 (germline): SGDLS, YYNGEE. The CDR3 runs 13 residues. V lost 3 bases, J lost 7 bases, and 6 bases stayed unmatched. CDR3 nucleotides: TGTGCCAGCAGCGGCCGGACAGGGCTTGAGCAGTACTTC. Translated, it gives CASSGRTGLEQYF.

To note about this clone: In the same sample, other DNA sequences code for this CDR3. The chain joins TRBV7-2 to TRBJ2-3, with 14 bases fitting TRBD2. The V segment lost 4 bases and the J segment 5 bases; nucleotides outside the gene matches: 5. The CDR3 contains 16 residues. From germline, CDR1 is SGHTA and CDR2 FQGNSA. In DNA, the CDR3 is TGTGCCAGCAGCTGGACTAGCGGGGGGCCGAGAGATACGCAGTATTTT. Translation gives CASSWTSGGPRDTQYF. Together with reference TRBV7-2 and TRBJ2-3, the CDR3 gives the full variable domain: GAGVSQSPSNKVTEKGKDVELRCDPISGHTALYWYRQSLGQGLEFLIYFQGNSAPDKSGLPSDRFSAERTGGSVSTLTIQRTQQEDSAVYLCASSWTSGGPRDTQYFGPGTRLTVL.

The chain recombines TRBV5-4 with TRBJ1-1, with TRBD1 matching over 11 bases. The CDR3 length is 15 residues. V was clipped by 4 bases and J by 5 bases; unmatched bases: 7. In germline, CDR1 is SGHNT, CDR2 YYREEE (reference sequence). CDR3 sequence (DNA): TGTGCCAGCAGCAGCGGACAGGGGGCGCGGACTGAAGCTTTCTTT. Protein product: CASSSGQGARTEAFF.

This clone appeared a single time. V usage is TRBV7-6 and J usage is TRBJ2-7; D is ambiguous. Per germline, CDR1 SGHVS and CDR2 FNYEAQ. CDR3 size: 16 residues. Trimming took off 5 bases at V and 4 bases at J, with 21 bases between the two ends. The chain's CDR3 is CASSSASNSEPYEQYF. The CDR3 bases are TGTGCCAGCAGCAGTGCAAGCAACTCGGAGCCATACGAGCAGTACTTC.

This clone was seen a handful of times. The gene calls are TRBV5-1 and TRBJ2-6; 7 nucleotides line up with TRBD1. After removal of 3 bases from V and 4 bases from J, the junction contained 10 bases not matched to a gene. Germline values: CDR1 SGHRS, CDR2 YFSETQ. The CDR3 has 17 amino acids. CDR3 in amino acids: CASSSIRTGAGANVLTF. The CDR3 nucleotides read TGCGCCAGCAGCTCGATCCGAACAGGGGCCGGGGCCAACGTCCTGACTTTC.

The genes are TRBV7-6 and TRBJ2-1, with TRBD2 identical over 7 bases. Germline loops: CDR1 SGHVS, CDR2 FNYEAQ. Trimming at V came to 1 base and at J to 8 bases, leaving 11 bases not matched to a gene. The CDR3 sequence is 16 residues long. The CDR3 reads CASSLGTGGARDEQFF. Written as DNA, the CDR3 is TGTGCCAGCAGCTTAGGTACGGGAGGTGCTAGGGATGAGCAGTTCTTC. Together with reference TRBV7-6 and TRBJ2-1, the CDR3 gives the full variable domain: GAGVSQSPRYKVTKRGQDVALRCDPISGHVSLYWYRQALGQGPEFLTYFNYEAQQDKSGLPNDRFSAERPEGSISTLTIQRTEQRDSAMYRCASSLGTGGARDEQFFGPGTRLTVL.

The chain has TRBV15 and TRBJ2-2; TRBD2 agrees at 8 bases. This CDR3 is built from 17 residues. The J segment lost 6 bases and the V segment lost 0 bases, leaving 9 bases of the junction unmatched. Germline loops: CDR1 LNHNV, CDR2 YYDKDF (reference sequence). The CDR3 DNA reads TGTGCCACCAGCAGAGATTTCGGAGCGGGAGTGCCCGGGGAGCTGTTTTTT. Its protein product is CATSRDFGAGVPGELFF.

The chain links TRBV7-9 to TRBJ2-2; tentative D call: TRBD2 (5 bases). Trimming took off 2 bases at V and 5 bases at J, with 15 bases between the two ends. The CDR3 is made up of 16 amino acids. Germline CDR1 reads SEHNR; CDR2 reads FQNEAQ (reference sequence). This CDR3 reads CASSLREGSGTGELFF. In DNA, the CDR3 is TGTGCCAGCAGCTTAAGAGAGGGTAGTGGAACCGGGGAGCTGTTTTTT.

J is TRBJ2-7 and V is TRBV29-1, with TRBD2 identical over 7 bases. CDR1 and CDR2 from the germline V gene are SQVTM and ANQGSEA. After removal of 0 bases from V and 3 bases from J, the junction contained 17 bases not matched to a gene. This CDR3 contains 18 residues. The CDR3 region is CSVEDLRRAPGGSYEQYF. The CDR3, as DNA: TGCAGCGTTGAAGATCTCCGACGCGCCCCTGGCGGGAGCTACGAGCAGTACTTC.

This clone was found a few times. CDR3 in DNA: TGTGCCAGCAGACTAGCGGGGGTCTACACAGATACGCAGTATTTT. Its protein is CASRLAGVYTDTQYF. J is TRBJ2-3 and V is TRBV6-6; 11 bases are a match to TRBD2. J was trimmed by 2 bases and V by 6 bases; bases with no gene match: 4. The CDR3 totals 15 residues. Germline CDR1 MNHNY, CDR2 SVGAGI (reference sequence).